This record looks at one T cell receptor (beta chain) sequence and its context. The data were obtained in a study of T cell changes during pregnancy in multiple sclerosis. The CDR3 is 18 amino acids. After removal of 0 bases from V and 5 bases from J, the junction contained 13 bases not matched to a gene. Germline V gene lookup returns CDR1 LNHNV and CDR2 YYDKDF (reference sequence). Clones were read by immunoSEQ multiplex PCR, and TCRdb kept only the in-frame ones, dropping some. The table has more than 95,000 clones, almost 95% seen once. The receptor's source is a female donor with multiple sclerosis, enrolled in a pregnancy study. This specimen was peripheral blood, taken after pregnancy. The J gene is TRBJ1-2, the V gene TRBV15; 9 bases are shared with TRBD1. The CDR3 DNA follows: TGTGCCACCAGCAGAGAAGAAACAGGGGGCGCCTATGAGTATGGCTACACCTTC. Protein: CATSREETGGAYEYGYTF.